This entry features one T cell receptor (beta chain) sequence. Its antigen is undetermined. TCR beta VDJ and CDR3 profiles were obtained from a genomic DNA template. TCRdb processed the reads anew with MiXCR; each CDR3 protein has one entry. Among about 190,000 distinct CDR3 sequences listed, less than 70% were seen once. The sample comes from a study of CD8+CD57+ T cells in acquired aplastic anemia. The overall study: Around 3.2 ug was the average amount of DNA from sorted CD4+ and CD8+ cells. General observations from the study: The same twenty-nine CD8+ CDR3 sequences occurred in patients and in controls. CD8+ Simpson's diversity in patients was not significantly different from that in controls.

The CDR3 covers 15 residues. Trimming shortened V by 0 bases and J by 5 bases, and 11 bases separated the two germline ends. Germline-derived CDR1 and CDR2 are GTSNPN and SVGIG (reference sequence). The chain is built from TRBV30 and TRBJ1-6, with D perhaps TRBD1 (6 bases). Material: sorted CD4+, CD8+, or CD8+CD57+ T cells (not recorded which) from PBMCs. This clonotype was obtained from a human donor in good health, serving as a control. The CDR3, as DNA: TGTGCCTGGAGTGTACAGGGTTTGAATAATTCACCCCTCCACTTT. Protein sequence: CAWSVQGLNNSPLHF.